The clone carrying this T cell receptor (beta chain) showed up just a few times. The method was immunoSEQ multiplex PCR; TCRdb's version includes in-frame clones alone and lacks a portion of them. The profile shows about 5,200 clones, roughly 87% of them singletons. J gave up 0 bases and V 3 bases, and 5 bases lay outside the gene matches. The CDR3 consists of 16 residues. CDR1 is MGHDK and CDR2 is SYGVNS in the germline V gene. The time point here: inflamed ileum from the surgical specimen. This sample is part of a study of T cell repertoires in ileal Crohn's disease. The chain combines TRBV25-1 with TRBJ2-7; 10 positions match TRBD1. The TCR sequence derives from an adult with Crohn's disease. The sample consisted of ileal tissue. CDR3 sequence (DNA): TGTGCCAGCAGTGAGGGTGGACAGGGGGGCTCCTACGAGCAGTACTTC. Its translation is CASSEGGQGGSYEQYF.